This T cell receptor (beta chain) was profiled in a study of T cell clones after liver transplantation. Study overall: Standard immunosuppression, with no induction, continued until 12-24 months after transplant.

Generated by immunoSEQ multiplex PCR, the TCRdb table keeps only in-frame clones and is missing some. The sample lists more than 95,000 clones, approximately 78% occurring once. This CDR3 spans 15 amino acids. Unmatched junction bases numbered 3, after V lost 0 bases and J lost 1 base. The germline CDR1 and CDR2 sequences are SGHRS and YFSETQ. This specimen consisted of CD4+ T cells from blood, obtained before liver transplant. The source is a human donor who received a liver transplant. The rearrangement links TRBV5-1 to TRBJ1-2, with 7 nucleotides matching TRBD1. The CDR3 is CASSLGDRDNYGYTF. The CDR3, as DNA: TGCGCCAGCAGCTTGGGGGACAGAGATAACTATGGCTACACCTTC.